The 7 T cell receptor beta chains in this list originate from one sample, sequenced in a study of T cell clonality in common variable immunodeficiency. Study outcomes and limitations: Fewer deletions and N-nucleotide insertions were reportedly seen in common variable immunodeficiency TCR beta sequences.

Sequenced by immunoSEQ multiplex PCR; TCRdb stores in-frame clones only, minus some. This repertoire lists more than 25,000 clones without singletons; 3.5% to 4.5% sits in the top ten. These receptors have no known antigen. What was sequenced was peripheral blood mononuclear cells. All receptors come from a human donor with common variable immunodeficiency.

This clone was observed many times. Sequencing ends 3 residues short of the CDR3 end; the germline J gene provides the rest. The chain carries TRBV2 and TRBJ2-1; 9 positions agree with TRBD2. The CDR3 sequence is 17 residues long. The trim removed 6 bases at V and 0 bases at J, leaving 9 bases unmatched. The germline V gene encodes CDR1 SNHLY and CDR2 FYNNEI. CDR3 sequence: CASRPPISGSSYNEQFF. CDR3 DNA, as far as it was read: TGTGCCAGCAGACCTCCGATTAGCGGGAGCTCCTACAATGAG.

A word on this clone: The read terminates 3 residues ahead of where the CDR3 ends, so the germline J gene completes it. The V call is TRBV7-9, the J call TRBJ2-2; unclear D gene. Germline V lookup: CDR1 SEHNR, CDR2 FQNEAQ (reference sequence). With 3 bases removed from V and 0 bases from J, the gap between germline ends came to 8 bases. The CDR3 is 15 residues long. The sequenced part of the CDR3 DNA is TGTGCCAGCAGCTTCAGCCAGGCGAACACCGGGGAG. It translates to CASSFSQANTGE. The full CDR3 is CASSFSQANTGELFF.

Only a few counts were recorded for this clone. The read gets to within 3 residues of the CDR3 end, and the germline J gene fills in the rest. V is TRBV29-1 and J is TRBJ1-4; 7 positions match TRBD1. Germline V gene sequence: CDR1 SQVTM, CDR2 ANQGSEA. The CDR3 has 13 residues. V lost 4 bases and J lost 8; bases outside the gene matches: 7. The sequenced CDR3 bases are TGCAGCGTTGGACAGGGAGGATTGGAAAAA. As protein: CSVGQGGLEK. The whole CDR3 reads CSVGQGGLEKLFF.

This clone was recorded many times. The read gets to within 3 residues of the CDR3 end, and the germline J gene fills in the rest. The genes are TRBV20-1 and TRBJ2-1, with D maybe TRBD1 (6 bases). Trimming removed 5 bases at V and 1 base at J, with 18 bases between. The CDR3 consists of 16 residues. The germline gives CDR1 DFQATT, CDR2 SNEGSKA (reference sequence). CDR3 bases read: TGCAGTGCTGGCCCTCCAGGGGTTAGGTCCTACAATGAG. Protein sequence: CSAGPPGVRSYNE. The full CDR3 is CSAGPPGVRSYNEQFF.

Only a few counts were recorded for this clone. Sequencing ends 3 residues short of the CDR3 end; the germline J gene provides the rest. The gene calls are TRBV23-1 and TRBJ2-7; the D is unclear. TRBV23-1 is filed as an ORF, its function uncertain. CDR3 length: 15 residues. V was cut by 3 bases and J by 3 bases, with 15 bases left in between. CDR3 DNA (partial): TGCGCCAGCAGTCATCCGCACAGTTCCTACTACGAG. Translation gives CASSHPHSSYYE. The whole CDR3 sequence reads CASSHPHSSYYEQYF.

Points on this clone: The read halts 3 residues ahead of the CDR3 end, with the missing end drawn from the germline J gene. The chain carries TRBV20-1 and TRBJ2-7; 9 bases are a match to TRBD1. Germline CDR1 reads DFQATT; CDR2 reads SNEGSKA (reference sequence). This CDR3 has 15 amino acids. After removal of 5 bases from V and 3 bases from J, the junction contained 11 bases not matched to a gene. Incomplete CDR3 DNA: TGCAGTGCTGTCCGCCCTAGGACAGGGGACTACGAG. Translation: CSAVRPRTGDYE. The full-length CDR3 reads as CSAVRPRTGDYEQYF.

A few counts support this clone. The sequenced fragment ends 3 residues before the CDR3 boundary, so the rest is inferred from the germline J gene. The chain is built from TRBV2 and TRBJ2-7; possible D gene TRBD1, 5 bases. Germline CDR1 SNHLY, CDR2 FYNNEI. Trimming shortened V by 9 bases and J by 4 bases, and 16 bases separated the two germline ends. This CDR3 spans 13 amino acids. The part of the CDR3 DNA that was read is TGTGCCAGTGAACTCGACAGCCGGTACGAG. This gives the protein CASELDSRYE. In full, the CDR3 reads CASELDSRYEQYF.